A selection of T cell receptor beta chains follows, all from one sample in a study of CD8 T cells in Susac syndrome. TCRdb processed the immunoSEQ multiplex PCR reads anew with MiXCR; each CDR3 protein has one entry. The sample records 67,000 or so distinct CDR3 sequences, 93% being singletons. Sequenced material: CD4+ T cells from PBMCs. The receptors derive from a human donor with Susac syndrome. CDR3s include the opening cysteine and the closing phenylalanine or tryptophan. For some rows the clone size is stated as once, few or many, or as a class when expanded; others skip it.

v_gene,abundance,j_gene,CDR3aa
TRBV5-6,.,TRBJ2-5,CASRGRGTAQETQYF
TRBV6-5,.,TRBJ1-1,CASSYTRKLNTEAFF
TRBV2,.,TRBJ2-7,CASSEGVRASYEQYF
TRBV7-2,.,TRBJ2-2,CASSRHQGLGTGELFF
TRBV12-3/TRBV12-4,.,TRBJ2-1,CASSFGGVTYNEQFF
TRBV20-1,.,TRBJ1-1,CSARRPPGLPDTEAFF
TRBV20-1,once,TRBJ1-6,CSARARVGVLNSPLHF
TRBV18,once,TRBJ2-7,CASSPSGTAVREQYF
TRBV20-1,.,TRBJ2-5,CSARDLSRGTQYF
TRBV5-4,.,TRBJ2-7,CASSSRTSGLSYEQYF
TRBV30,.,TRBJ1-1,CAWSVYQGSEAFF
TRBV29-1,.,TRBJ1-1,CSVAPGAPSTEAFF
TRBV5-6,.,TRBJ1-5,CASSLARGFQPQHF
TRBV28,few,TRBJ2-3,CASSLGGATDTQYF
TRBV3-1,.,TRBJ2-4,CASSLGWGIQYF
TRBV6-6,.,TRBJ2-2,CDSSEQLGAGELFF
TRBV6-5,.,TRBJ1-3,CASRQLEGNTIYF
TRBV7-3,once,TRBJ2-7,CASSDPGTYEQYF
TRBV19,.,TRBJ1-5,CASTNRNQPQHF
TRBV5-4,.,TRBJ1-2,CASRQDSLNGGYTF
TRBV5-1,.,TRBJ1-1,CASSLVAGQGAEAFF
TRBV6-5,.,TRBJ1-2,CASSYANYGYTF
TRBV29-1,.,TRBJ1-1,CSVGRGRNTEAFF
TRBV28,.,TRBJ2-3,CASRGRGRPDTQYF
TRBV30,.,TRBJ2-1,CACPHGAGNEQFF
TRBV28,few,TRBJ2-2,CASSLSAGELFF
TRBV27,.,TRBJ2-1,CASSPHKAGTVGFNEQFF
TRBV19,.,TRBJ1-5,CASIGTAANQPQHF
TRBV5-1,.,TRBJ1-1,CASSLAGTGGGKAFF
TRBV28,.,TRBJ1-2,CASSLYRVDYGYTF